The present TCR beta chain was sequenced within a study of blood T cell repertoires in COVID-19 (dated by TCRdb to between 2020 and 2021). The study in broad terms: Collaborator samples came from the United States, Italy and Spain and covered acute and convalescent phases of COVID-19. The samples were drawn from two sources: the first 160 participants of the ongoing ImmuneRACE study, and 1,200 or so subjects contributed by 6 global collaborators. Subjects who had been exposed to COVID-19, were actively infected with it, or had recovered from it provided the deeply sampled blood TCRbeta repertoires that made up the dataset. Where available, HLA class I and class II types were taken from metadata supplied by the sample provider and were not determined by assay-based typing. The repertoires were made available in a free public database intended to serve as a resource for research on the immune response to SARS-CoV-2. The material from the prospective study consisted of cDNA or gDNA derived from T cells, B-cell-depleted T cells, or PBMCs. A de-identified subject ID, COVID-19 status, age in years and sex were almost always included in the sample metadata. Beyond this particular receptor, the publication reports: How much clinical and demographic metadata was included differed by source and by participant, and the metadata was provided uncurated.

Whole blood was collected in K2EDTA tubes by collaborating institutions according to the institutions' own protocols. Collaborator samples were shipped for TCRbeta analysis as frozen whole blood, isolated PBMCs, or DNA extracted from either sample type. Reading from cysteine to phenylalanine, the CDR3 counts 14 amino acids. Only the CDR3 portion is preserved as DNA: 42 bases, with reading frame beginning at the first base. Trimming removed 4 bases from V and 5 bases from J; the gene matches leave 6 bases unexplained. Taken from the germline V gene (reference sequence), the CDR1 and CDR2 loops are GTSNPN and SVGIG. TCRbeta CDR3 regions were amplified from genomic DNA using the immunoSEQ Assay, a bias-controlled multiplex PCR. The published analysis was carried out like this. Within the assay, amplification of reference gene primers was used to estimate how many nucleated cells each sample contained. To quantify the absolute abundance of each unique TCRbeta CDR3 rearrangement, sequence reads were collapsed and filtered. For each sample, productive Simpson clonality was calculated as the square root of Simpson's diversity index over productive rearrangements. The table was pulled from immuneACCESS by TCRdb, which kept in-frame rearrangements only. Such tables lose some clones; where checked, under half of the loss comes from unresolved V genes, and the rest has no known cause. V and J calls and clone size are given by that table; D and trimming were obtained from the DNA. In all, the sample holds roughly 200,000 clones, and about 80% of those were seen once. The ten top clones hold about 4.4% of the sample.

As regards this clone: It lacks a known antigen. No base-level quality is on record; no much larger clone is a single base apart.

This TCR was sampled from a man aged 50-60 years with active or convalescent COVID-19. The V and J genes are TRBV30 and TRBJ2-3, and 10 junction bases match TRBD2. The material sequenced was peripheral blood. This receptor carries the CDR3 CAWNSGGVGDTQYF. The DNA sequence is as follows: TGTGCCTGGAACAGCGGGGGGGTGGGAGATACGCAGTATTTT.